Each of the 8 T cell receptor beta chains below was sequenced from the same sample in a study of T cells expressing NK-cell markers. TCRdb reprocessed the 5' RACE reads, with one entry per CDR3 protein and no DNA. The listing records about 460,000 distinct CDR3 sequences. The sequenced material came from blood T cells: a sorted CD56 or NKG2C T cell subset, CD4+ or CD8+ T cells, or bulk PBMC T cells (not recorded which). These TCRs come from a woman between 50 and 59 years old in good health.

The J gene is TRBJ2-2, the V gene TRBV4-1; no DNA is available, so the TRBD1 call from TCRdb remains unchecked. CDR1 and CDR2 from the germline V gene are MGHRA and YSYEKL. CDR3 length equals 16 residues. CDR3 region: CASSQVLGIGTGELFF.

The CDR3 reads CASMGLAGNEQFF. V and J are TRBV4-1 and TRBJ2-1; no DNA is available, so the TRBD2 call from TCRdb remains unchecked. The CDR3 extends over 13 amino acids. Per germline, CDR1 MGHRA and CDR2 YSYEKL.

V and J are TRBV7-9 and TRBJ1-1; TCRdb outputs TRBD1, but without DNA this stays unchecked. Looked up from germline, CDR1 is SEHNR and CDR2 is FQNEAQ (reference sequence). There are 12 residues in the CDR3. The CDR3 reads CASSFAREGAFF.

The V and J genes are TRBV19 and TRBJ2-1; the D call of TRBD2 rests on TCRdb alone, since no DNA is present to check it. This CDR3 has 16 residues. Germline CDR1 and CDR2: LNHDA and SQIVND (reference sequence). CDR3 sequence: CASSITASGRRSEQFF.

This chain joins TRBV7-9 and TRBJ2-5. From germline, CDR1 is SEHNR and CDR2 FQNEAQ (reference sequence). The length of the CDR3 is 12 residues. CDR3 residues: CASSLVDGPQYF. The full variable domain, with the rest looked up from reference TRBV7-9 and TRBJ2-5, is DTGVSQNPRHKITKRGQNVTFRCDPISEHNRLYWYRQTLGQGPEFLTYFQNEAQLEKSRLLSDRFSAERPKGSFSTLEIQRTEQGDSAMYLCASSLVDGPQYFGPGTRLLVL.

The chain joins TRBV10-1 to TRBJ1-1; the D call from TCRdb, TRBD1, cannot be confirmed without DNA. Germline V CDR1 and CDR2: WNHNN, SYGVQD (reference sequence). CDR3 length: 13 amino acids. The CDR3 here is CASSGRANTEAFF.

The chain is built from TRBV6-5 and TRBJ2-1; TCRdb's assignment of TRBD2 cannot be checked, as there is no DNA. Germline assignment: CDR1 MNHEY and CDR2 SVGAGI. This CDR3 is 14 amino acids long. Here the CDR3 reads CASRTTSGRNEQFF.

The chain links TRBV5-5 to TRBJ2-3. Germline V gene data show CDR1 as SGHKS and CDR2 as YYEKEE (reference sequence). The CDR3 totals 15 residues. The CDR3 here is CASISLGTSTDTQYF.